A selection of T cell receptor beta chains follows, all from one sample in a study of blood T cells in healthy people across ages. In TCRdb, the 5' RACE reads were re-called with MiXCR into one record per CDR3 protein. The table records roughly 800,000 distinct CDR3 sequences, 58% of them present only once. Sequenced input: blood. Receptor source: a man younger than 40 in good health. Both conserved end residues are part of each CDR3. Each record gives: J gene, D gene, V gene, clone size, CDR3 protein, CDR3 DNA. The D gene is left open where the match is weak. Not all rows give a size; the values are once, few, many and, for expanded clones, a class.

TRBJ2-7 | NA | TRBV4-3 | NA | CASSQEDSGYNEQYF | TGCGCCAGCAGCCAAGAGGATAGCGGTTACAATGAGCAGTACTTC
TRBJ2-1 | NA | TRBV27 | NA | CASSGQNEQFF | TGTGCCAGCAGCGGGCAAAATGAGCAGTTCTTC
TRBJ1-5 | NA | TRBV15 | NA | CATSREQERDQPQHF | TGTGCCACCAGCAGAGAACAGGAACGCGATCAGCCCCAGCATTTT
TRBJ1-6 | NA | TRBV4-2 | NA | CASSQDTFEGVPRRSPLHF | TGTGCCAGCAGCCAAGATACCTTCGAAGGGGTCCCCAGGCGTTCACCCCTCCACTTT
TRBJ2-1 | TRBD2 | TRBV7-7 | NA | CASSSGLAGGGWDNEQFF | TGTGCCAGCAGCTCCGGACTAGCGGGCGGAGGATGGGACAATGAGCAGTTCTTC
TRBJ2-7 | NA | TRBV20-1 | few | CSASGYLSTNYEQYF | TGCAGTGCTAGCGGGTATCTCTCCACAAATTACGAGCAGTACTTC
TRBJ2-1 | TRBD1 | TRBV7-6 | NA | CASSPGQWGEQFF | TGTGCCAGCAGCCCGGGACAGTGGGGCGAGCAGTTCTTC
TRBJ1-6 | TRBD1 | TRBV6-1 | NA | CASSTAMTGDDYNSPLHF | TGTGCCAGCAGTACCGCGATGACAGGGGATGACTATAATTCACCCCTCCACTTT
TRBJ2-3 | NA | TRBV7-8 | few | CASSPVTDTQYF | TGTGCCAGCAGCCCCGTCACAGATACGCAGTATTTT
TRBJ2-7 | NA | TRBV20-1 | NA | CSAPSRTGYEQYF | TGCAGTGCTCCCTCGCGGACGGGATACGAGCAGTACTTC
TRBJ1-2 | NA | TRBV3-1 | NA | CASSQERSVVYTF | TGTGCCAGCAGCCAAGAGAGGAGTGTGGTCTACACCTTC
TRBJ2-5 | NA | TRBV10-3 | NA | CAISEAPGGIETQYF | TGTGCCATCAGTGAGGCACCCGGCGGCATTGAGACCCAGTACTTC
TRBJ1-2 | NA | TRBV20-1 | few | CSASLSETYGYTF | TGCAGTGCTAGTTTGTCCGAGACTTATGGCTACACCTTC
TRBJ2-1 | NA | TRBV6-6 | NA | CASSYRGTSEQFF | TGTGCCAGCAGTTATCGCGGGACCAGTGAGCAGTTCTTC
TRBJ2-7 | TRBD2 | TRBV7-3 | NA | CASSLTGSSAGVYNEQYF | TGCGCCAGCAGCTTAACAGGCTCTTCTGCGGGAGTTTACAATGAGCAGTACTTC
TRBJ2-7 | NA | TRBV12-3/TRBV12-4 | few | CASSFSGPYEQYF | TGTGCCAGCAGTTTTTCTGGGCCCTACGAGCAGTACTTC
TRBJ2-7 | NA | TRBV28 | few | CASRRGPAYEQYF | TGTGCCAGCCGTCGAGGCCCAGCCTACGAGCAGTACTTC
TRBJ2-2 | TRBD1 | TRBV28 | NA | CASVGQGWGAGELFF | TGTGCCAGCGTGGGACAGGGTTGGGGGGCCGGGGAGCTGTTTTTT
TRBJ2-7 | NA | TRBV20-1 | NA | CSERDRGDYEQYF | TGCAGTGAACGGGATAGGGGAGACTACGAGCAGTACTTC
TRBJ2-3 | NA | TRBV19 | NA | CASSMGRGGYTDTQYF | TGTGCCAGTAGTATGGGGCGCGGCGGTTACACAGATACGCAGTATTTT
TRBJ2-1 | NA | TRBV7-2 | many | CASSLAGGTYNEQFF | TGTGCCAGCAGCTTAGCGGGAGGAACTTACAATGAGCAGTTCTTC
TRBJ2-1 | TRBD2 | TRBV4-3 | NA | CASSQTSGDYNEQFF | TGCGCCAGCAGCCAAACTAGCGGAGATTACAATGAGCAGTTCTTC
TRBJ2-7 | NA | TRBV7-2 | few | CASSLEGEFYEQYF | TGTGCCAGCAGCTTAGAGGGGGAATTCTACGAGCAGTACTTC
TRBJ2-5 | NA | TRBV3-1 | NA | CASSGRTNQETQYF | TGTGCCAGCAGCGGAAGGACTAACCAAGAGACCCAGTACTTC
TRBJ2-1 | TRBD1 | TRBV5-1 | NA | CASSPRTGGVNNEQFF | TGCGCCAGCAGCCCAAGGACAGGGGGAGTGAACAATGAGCAGTTCTTC
TRBJ2-7 | TRBD2 | TRBV5-1 | many | CASSLAQAGKKDEQYF | TGCGCCAGCAGCTTGGCTCAAGCGGGAAAAAAGGACGAGCAGTACTTC
TRBJ2-7 | NA | TRBV7-2 | NA | CASSLAPGPRSEQYF | TGTGCCAGCAGCTTAGCCCCGGGACCACGGAGCGAGCAGTACTTC
TRBJ2-2 | TRBD2 | TRBV10-3 | NA | CASRFSGGTGELFF | TGTGCCTCCCGTTTCAGCGGGGGGACCGGGGAGCTGTTTTTT
TRBJ1-2 | NA | TRBV20-1 | NA | CSAHRVFGDGHTF | TGCAGTGCTCACAGGGTATTCGGAGATGGCCACACCTTC
TRBJ2-7 | TRBD2 | TRBV29-1 | many | CSVGSGRLLRYEQYF | TGCAGCGTTGGGTCCGGGAGGCTTCTTCGCTACGAGCAGTACTTC
TRBJ2-3 | NA | TRBV20-1 | few | CSAPRPGFTDTQYF | TGCAGTGCTCCCCGGCCGGGGTTCACAGATACGCAGTATTTT
TRBJ2-7 | NA | TRBV4-3 | NA | CASSQGGATGFVYEQYF | TGCGCCAGCAGCCAAGGGGGGGCGACAGGCTTCGTCTACGAGCAGTACTTC
TRBJ2-7 | NA | TRBV20-1 | few | CSARATGLHYEQYF | TGCAGTGCTAGAGCGACGGGGCTCCACTACGAGCAGTACTTC
TRBJ2-5 | NA | TRBV4-3 | few | CASSPTGQETQYF | TGCGCCAGCAGCCCGACAGGACAAGAGACCCAGTACTTC
TRBJ2-4 | TRBD2 | TRBV7-9 | few | CAIPGLAGPYF | TGTGCCATCCCGGGACTAGCGGGGCCGTACTTC
TRBJ2-2 | NA | TRBV12-3/TRBV12-4 | NA | CASSLARSTRPGELFF | TGTGCCAGCAGTTTAGCGCGTAGTACTAGACCCGGGGAGCTGTTTTTT
TRBJ2-5 | NA | TRBV5-1 | few | CASSLWAGANEGETQYF | TGCGCCAGCAGCTTGTGGGCAGGTGCTAACGAGGGGGAGACCCAGTACTTC
TRBJ2-5 | TRBD2 | TRBV7-2 | NA | CASSRGVVLQETQYF | TGTGCCAGCAGCCGGGGGGTGGTCCTACAAGAGACCCAGTACTTC
TRBJ1-5 | NA | TRBV20-1 | NA | CSAVTGVGQPQHF | TGCAGTGCTGTGACAGGTGTCGGCCAGCCCCAGCATTTT
TRBJ2-6 | NA | TRBV12-3/TRBV12-4 | few | CASRWGGSGANVLTF | TGTGCCAGCAGATGGGGTGGCTCTGGGGCCAACGTCCTGACTTTC
TRBJ1-4 | NA | TRBV20-1 | NA | CSARRIGLFF | TGCAGTGCTCGTCGGATCGGACTGTTTTTT